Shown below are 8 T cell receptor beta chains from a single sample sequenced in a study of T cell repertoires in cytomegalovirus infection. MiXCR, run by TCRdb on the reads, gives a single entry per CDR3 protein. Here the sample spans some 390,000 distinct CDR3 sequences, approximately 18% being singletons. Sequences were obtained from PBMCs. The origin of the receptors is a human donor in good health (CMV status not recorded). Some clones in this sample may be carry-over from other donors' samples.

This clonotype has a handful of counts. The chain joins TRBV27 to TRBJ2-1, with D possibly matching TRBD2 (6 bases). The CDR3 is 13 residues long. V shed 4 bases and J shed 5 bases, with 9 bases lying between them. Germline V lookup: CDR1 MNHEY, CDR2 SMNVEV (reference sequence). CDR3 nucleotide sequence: TGTGCCAGCAGTTCGACTAGACACAATGAGCAGTTCTTC. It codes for CASSSTRHNEQFF.

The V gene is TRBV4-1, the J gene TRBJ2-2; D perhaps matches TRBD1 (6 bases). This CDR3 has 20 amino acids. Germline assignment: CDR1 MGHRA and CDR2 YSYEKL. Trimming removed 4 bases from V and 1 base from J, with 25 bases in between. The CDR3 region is CASSRDTFGQGPLNTGELFF. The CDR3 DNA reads TGCGCCAGCAGCCGAGACACCTTCGGCCAGGGGCCCTTGAACACCGGGGAGCTGTTTTTT.

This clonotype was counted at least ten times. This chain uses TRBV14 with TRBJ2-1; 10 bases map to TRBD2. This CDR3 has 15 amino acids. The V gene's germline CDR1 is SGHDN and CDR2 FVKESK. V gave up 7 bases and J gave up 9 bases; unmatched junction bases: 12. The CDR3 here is CASTPGLAFVGEQFF. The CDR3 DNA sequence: TGTGCCAGCACACCGGGACTAGCGTTCGTGGGTGAGCAGTTCTTC.

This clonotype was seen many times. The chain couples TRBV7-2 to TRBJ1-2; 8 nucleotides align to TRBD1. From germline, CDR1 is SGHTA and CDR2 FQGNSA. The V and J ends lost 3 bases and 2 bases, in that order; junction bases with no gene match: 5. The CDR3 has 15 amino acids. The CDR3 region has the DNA TGTGCCAGCAGCTTCGACAGGGGTGGAAACTATGGCTACACCTTC. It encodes CASSFDRGGNYGYTF.

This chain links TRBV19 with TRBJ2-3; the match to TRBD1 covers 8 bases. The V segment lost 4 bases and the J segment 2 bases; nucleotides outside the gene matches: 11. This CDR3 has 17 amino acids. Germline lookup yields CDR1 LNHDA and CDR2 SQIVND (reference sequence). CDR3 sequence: CASSTGRQGMVTDTQYF. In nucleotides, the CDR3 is TGTGCCAGTAGTACCGGCCGACAGGGGATGGTCACAGATACGCAGTATTTT.

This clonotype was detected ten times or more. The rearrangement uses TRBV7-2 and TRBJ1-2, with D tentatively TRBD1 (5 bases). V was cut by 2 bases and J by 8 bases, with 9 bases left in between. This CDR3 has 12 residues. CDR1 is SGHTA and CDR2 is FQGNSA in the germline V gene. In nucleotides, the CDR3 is TGTGCCAGCAGCTTACCAGGGAGGGGCTACACCTTC. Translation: CASSLPGRGYTF.

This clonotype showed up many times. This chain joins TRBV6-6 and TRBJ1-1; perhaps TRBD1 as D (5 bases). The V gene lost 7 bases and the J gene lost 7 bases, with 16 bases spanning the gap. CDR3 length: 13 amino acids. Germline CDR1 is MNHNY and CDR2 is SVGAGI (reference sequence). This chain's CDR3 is CASIRTGRNEAFF. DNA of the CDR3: TGTGCCAGCATTCGAACAGGACGTAATGAAGCTTTCTTT.

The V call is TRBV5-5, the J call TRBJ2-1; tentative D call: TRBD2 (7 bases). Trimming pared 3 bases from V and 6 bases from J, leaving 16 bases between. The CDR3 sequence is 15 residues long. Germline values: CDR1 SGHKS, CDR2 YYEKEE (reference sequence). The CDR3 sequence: CASSWGLADGNEQFF. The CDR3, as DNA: TGTGCCAGCAGCTGGGGGCTAGCGGACGGCAATGAGCAGTTCTTC.